This T cell receptor (beta chain) originates from a study of T cell clones after liver transplantation (dated by TCRdb to the late 2010s). For the study in its entirety: ITN030ST, the source of the samples, was a randomized trial that attempted immunosuppression withdrawal within 2 years of liver transplantation. Third party-reactive TCRbeta sequences were also identified from pre-transplant MLRs to serve as an antigen-independent comparator for donor-reactive sequences. Subjects received no induction therapy and standard immunosuppression until randomization at 12-24 months post-transplant. Donor-reactive T cell clones were identified by TCRbeta sequencing following a pre-transplant mixed lymphocyte reaction and were subsequently tracked in post-transplant blood. Blood samples were taken pre-transplant, pre-randomization before withdrawal, and post-randomization after full withdrawal or failed withdrawal. A cohort of 8 liver transplant recipients was studied, of whom 3 were classified as tolerant and 5 as non-tolerant. Tolerance meant complete immunosuppression withdrawal for at least one year without liver enzymes rising beyond twice the upper limit of normal. Of the eight recipients, three were HCV-positive, while the remaining recipients had been transplanted for non-autoimmune, non-viral indications. What the research found in general, with its limitations: After accounting for repertoire turnover, donor-reactive detection was significantly reduced in 7 of 8 subjects for CD4 and 8 of 8 for CD8. The conclusions were preliminary, being limited by small, heterogeneous patient numbers and by non-standardized post-transplant time points. Donor-reactive sequences declined more than third party-reactive ones, suggesting partial antigen-specific deletion unrelated to withdrawal success. Because allograft tissue specimens were not available, migration of donor-reactive T cells into the graft, rather than deletion, may have occurred. In two subjects, low numbers of available donor cells limited the measurable donor-reactive repertoire. Circulating donor-reactive CD4 TCRbeta sequences fell significantly post-transplant in most of the 8 subjects, irrespective of tolerance or HCV status.

Unstimulated PBMCs, after thawing, were stained for CD3, CD4 and CD8 and then FACS-sorted into CD3+CD4+ and CD3+CD8+ populations. All 8 studied subjects were randomized to immunosuppression withdrawal. Genomic DNA was isolated with the Qiagen DNeasy Blood and Tissue Kit. Using immunoSEQ, frozen genomic DNA was subjected to high-throughput TCRbeta CDR3 sequencing, a process that included PCR amplification, mapping, bias correction and internal controls. For the original study's pipeline: Only productive rearrangements were retained, and each unique TCRbeta sequence was defined by its CDR3 nucleotide sequence together with its V and J gene. A sequence counted as donor-reactive only if the sequence showed at least 5-fold expansion in CFSE-low cells compared with unstimulated pre-transplant cells and had a frequency of at least 0.01%. Minimum frequency thresholds were set for each subject on the basis of the unstimulated sample with the lowest template count, so that a detection power of at least 90% was ensured. Jensen-Shannon divergence between the top 1000 TCRbeta sequences after and before transplant was used to measure repertoire turnover. Two-sided Fisher's exact tests were used to test for changes in the detection of donor-reactive sequences. The table was pulled from immuneACCESS by TCRdb, which kept in-frame rearrangements only. Such tables lose some clones; where checked, under half of the loss comes from unresolved V genes, and the rest has no known cause. Clone size and V and J calls were adopted from that table, with D and trimming inferred from the DNA. In all, the sample holds around 100,000 clones, and about 81% of those were seen once. The top ten clonotypes cover approximately 3% of the sample.

With respect to this clone: Its binding antigen is unknown. There are no base qualities to consult, and no much larger clone falls within one base.

Trimming takes 10 bases from V and 0 bases from J, and the germline ends sit 9 bases apart. From its cysteine to its phenylalanine, the CDR3 spans 12 amino acids. The kept DNA is CDR3 alone, 36 bases in frame from the first base. The germline V gene encodes CDR1 MDHEN and CDR2 SYDVKM. The TCR originated in a human patient who received a liver transplant. After a transplant, some T cells may be the graft donor's own cells. Here the sequenced sample was CD4+ T cells from blood, taken around 44 months after liver transplant. The chain employs TRBV28 and TRBJ1-2, with the D gene too uncertain to name. Here the CDR3 is given as CATLGTNYGYTF. The nucleotide sequence reads as follows: TGTGCCACCCTGGGGACTAACTATGGCTACACCTTC.